One sample yielded the 5 T cell receptor beta chains listed below, sequenced in a study of cytomegalovirus exposure and HLA in healthy donors. Vbeta (60) and Jbeta (13) primers were used in the PCR. Repertoires were generated with immunoSEQ multiplex PCR, while TCRdb's copy carries only in-frame clones and drops some. The sample has around 39,000 clones; about 72% are singletons. Sequenced input: PBMCs. These receptors were collected from a man aged 25 to 40 in good health and CMV-seronegative.

The V and J genes are TRBV28 and TRBJ2-4; 10 bases fit TRBD2. In germline, CDR1 is MDHEN, CDR2 SYDVKM. The CDR3 has 16 residues. After removal of 8 bases from V and 0 bases from J, the junction contained 7 bases not matched to a gene. CDR3 residues: CASGIAGGGAKNIQYF. The CDR3 region has the DNA TGTGCCAGCGGGATAGCGGGAGGTGGAGCCAAAAACATTCAGTACTTC.

This chain uses TRBV19 with TRBJ1-1, with D maybe TRBD1 (6 bases). CDR1 is LNHDA, CDR2 SQIVND, per germline (reference sequence). The CDR3 length is 17 residues. The V gene lost 0 bases and the J gene lost 0 bases, with 14 bases spanning the gap. CDR3 DNA: TGTGCCAGTAGTATAGATCTGCGGGGGCCCATGAACACTGAAGCTTTCTTT. Translating it yields CASSIDLRGPMNTEAFF.

As to this clone: Mismatch with germline at one junction end may stem from a read error. The chain employs TRBV7-9 and TRBJ1-1; D call uncertain. The CDR3 totals 16 residues. Looked up from germline, CDR1 is SEHNR and CDR2 is FQNEAQ (reference sequence). The CDR3 DNA follows: TGTTCCAGCAGCTCATTCTTAGGAGGACCGAACACTGAAGCTTTCTTT. It yields the protein CSSSSFLGGPNTEAFF.

The chain recombines TRBV5-1 with TRBJ2-3, with 8 bases identical to TRBD2. From germline, CDR1 is SGHRS and CDR2 YFSETQ. The CDR3 length is 15 residues. V lost 0 bases, J lost 3 bases, and 3 bases stayed unmatched. Here the CDR3 reads CASSLAGGGTDTQYF. The CDR3 DNA is TGCGCCAGCAGCTTGGCCGGGGGGGGAACAGATACGCAGTATTTT.

The chain couples TRBV13 to TRBJ2-1; 11 nucleotides line up with TRBD2. The junction had 7 bases not matched to a gene; V was cut back by 2 bases and J by 7 bases. Looked up from germline, CDR1 is PRHDT and CDR2 is FYEKMQ (reference sequence). CDR3 length: 16 amino acids. The CDR3 nucleotides are TGTGCCAGCAGCTTAAGAGTGACTAGCGGGAAGAATGAGCAGTTCTTC. This codes for CASSLRVTSGKNEQFF.